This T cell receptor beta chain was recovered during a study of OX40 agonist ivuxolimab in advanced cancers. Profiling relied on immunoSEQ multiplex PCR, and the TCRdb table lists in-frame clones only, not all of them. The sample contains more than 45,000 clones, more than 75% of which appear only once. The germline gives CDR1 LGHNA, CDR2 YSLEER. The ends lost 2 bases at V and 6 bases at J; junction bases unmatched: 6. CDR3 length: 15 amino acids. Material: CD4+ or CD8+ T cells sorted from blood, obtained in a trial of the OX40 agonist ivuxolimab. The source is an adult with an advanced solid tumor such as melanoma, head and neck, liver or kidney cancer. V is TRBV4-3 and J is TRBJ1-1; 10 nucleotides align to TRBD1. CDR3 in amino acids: CASSQPGQGMAEAFF. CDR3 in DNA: TGCGCCAGCAGCCAACCGGGACAGGGGATGGCTGAAGCTTTCTTT.